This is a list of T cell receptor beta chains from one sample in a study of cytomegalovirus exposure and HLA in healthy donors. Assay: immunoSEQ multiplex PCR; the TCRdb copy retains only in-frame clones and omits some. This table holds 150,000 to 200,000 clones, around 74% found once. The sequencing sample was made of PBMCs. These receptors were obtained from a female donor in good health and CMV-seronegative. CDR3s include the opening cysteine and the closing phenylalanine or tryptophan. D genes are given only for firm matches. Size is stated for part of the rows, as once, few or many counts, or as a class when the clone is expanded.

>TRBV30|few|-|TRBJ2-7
TGTGCCTGGAGTGAAGGCCTTACGACTAACGAGCAGTACTTC
CAWSEGLTTNEQYF
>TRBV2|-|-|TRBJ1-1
TGTGCCATCAAGACTGGAGTTGAAGCTTTCTTT
CAIKTGVEAFF
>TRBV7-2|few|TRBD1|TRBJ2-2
TGTGCCAGCAGCCCAGGATGGGACAGGGCGCTTATCGGGGAGCTGTTTTTT
CASSPGWDRALIGELFF
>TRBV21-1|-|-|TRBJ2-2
TGTGCCAGCAGCTCTCAGGAGGTCGGGGAGCTGTTTTTT
CASSSQEVGELFF
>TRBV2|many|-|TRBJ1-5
TGTGCCAGCAGTGTATGGGGCCATCAGCCCCAGCATTTT
CASSVWGHQPQHF
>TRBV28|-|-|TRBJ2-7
TGTGCCAGCAGTTCCCCTGCAGTGGCATACCACGAGCAGTACTTC
CASSSPAVAYHEQYF
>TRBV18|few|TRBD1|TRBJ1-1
TGTGCCAGCTCACCACCTCTAGAAACAGGGGCCGCACATCCTATGAACACTGAAGCTTTCTTT
CASSPPLETGAAHPMNTEAFF
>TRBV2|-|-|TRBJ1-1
TGTGCCAGCACTCCCAACCAGGCAGGGACAACTGAAGCTTTCTTT
CASTPNQAGTTEAFF
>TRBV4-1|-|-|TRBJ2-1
TGCGCCAGCAGCCAAGATTATATGGGGGGGCCCCTCAATGAGCAGTTCTTC
CASSQDYMGGPLNEQFF
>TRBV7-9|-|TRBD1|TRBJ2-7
TGTGCCAGCAGCGCAATGGGACAGAGCCCTTCCTACGAGCAGTACTTC
CASSAMGQSPSYEQYF
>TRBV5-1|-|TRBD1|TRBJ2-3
TGCGCCAGCAGCTTGGCCAGGGGGAACACAGATACGCAGTATTTT
CASSLARGNTDTQYF
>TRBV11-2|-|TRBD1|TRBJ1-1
TGTGCCAGCAGCTTGGGACAGGGCGAAGCTTTCTTT
CASSLGQGEAFF
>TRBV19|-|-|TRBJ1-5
TGTGCCAGTAGTATTACAGGCAATCAGCCCCAGCATTTT
CASSITGNQPQHF
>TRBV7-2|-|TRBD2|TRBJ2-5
TGTGCCAGCAGACCGGTGGGCGGGGGGGAGACCCAGTACTTC
CASRPVGGGETQYF
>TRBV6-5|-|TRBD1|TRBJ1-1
TGTGCCAGCAATGACAGGGCGGAGAACACTGAAGCTTTCTTT
CASNDRAENTEAFF
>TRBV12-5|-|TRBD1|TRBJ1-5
TGTGCTAGTGGTTTGGTAGACAGGGTCGGGGCTATAGGACAGCCCCAGCATTTT
CASGLVDRVGAIGQPQHF
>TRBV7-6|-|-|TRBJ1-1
TGTGCCAGCAGCTTAGGCGGGTGGGGGGGCTCTGAAGCTTTCTTT
CASSLGGWGGSEAFF
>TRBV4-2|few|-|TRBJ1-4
TGTGCCAGCAGCCAAGAAGGCACCGGGGGTTCTAATGAAAAACTGTTTTTT
CASSQEGTGGSNEKLFF
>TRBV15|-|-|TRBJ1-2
TGTGCCACCAGCAGAGACCGCGGGGGGGCCGGCTACACCTTC
CATSRDRGGAGYTF
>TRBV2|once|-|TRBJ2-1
TGTGCCAGCAGTGAATCTAGCCCGCGCGACAATGAGCAGTTCTTC
CASSESSPRDNEQFF
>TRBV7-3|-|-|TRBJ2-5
TGTGCCAGCAGCCCTTGGACTGGGCCCGAGACCCAGTACTTC
CASSPWTGPETQYF
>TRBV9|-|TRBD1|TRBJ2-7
TGTGCCAGCAGCGTCGGGACAGGCGCTTCCTACGAGCAGTACTTC
CASSVGTGASYEQYF
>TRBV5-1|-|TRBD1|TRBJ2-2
TGCGCCAGCAGCTCGAGGACAGGCCGGAACACCGGGGAGCTGTTTTTT
CASSSRTGRNTGELFF
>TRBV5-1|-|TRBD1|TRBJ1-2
TGCGCCAGCAGAACCGGGACAGGGGATCCCTATGGCTACACCTTC
CASRTGTGDPYGYTF
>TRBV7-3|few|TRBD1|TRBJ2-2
TGTGCCAGCAGCTCCTCGGGACAGGCCGGGGAGCTGTTTTTT
CASSSSGQAGELFF
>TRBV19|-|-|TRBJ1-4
TGTGCCAGTAGTATCGGGGATGAAAAACTGTTTTTT
CASSIGDEKLFF
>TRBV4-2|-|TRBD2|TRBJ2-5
TGTGCCAGCAGCCTTGGGCCCGGGACTAGCGGGGGGAGAGAGACCCAGTACTTC
CASSLGPGTSGGRETQYF
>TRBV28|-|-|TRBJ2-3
TGTGCCAGCAGTTTAAGTCTACCCACAGATACGCAGTATTTT
CASSLSLPTDTQYF
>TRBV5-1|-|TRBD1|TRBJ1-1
TGCGCCAGCAGCAAGACAGGGGGCTTGCCCATGAACACTGAAGCTTTCTTT
CASSKTGGLPMNTEAFF
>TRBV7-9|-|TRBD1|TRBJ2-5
TGTGCCAGCAGCCAGACTACGGACAGGGGGACCCAGTACTTC
CASSQTTDRGTQYF
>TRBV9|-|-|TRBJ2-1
TGTGCCAGCAGCGCCTCTAATGGGGGAGGTGAGCAGTTCTTC
CASSASNGGGEQFF
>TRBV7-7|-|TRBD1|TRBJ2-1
TGTGCCAGCAGCTTGACAGGGGGGTGGGGGTCTGAGCAGTTCTTC
CASSLTGGWGSEQFF
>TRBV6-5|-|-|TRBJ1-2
TGTGCCAGCAGTTTCCCCGGGACCGGGGGTCACTATGGCTACACCTTC
CASSFPGTGGHYGYTF
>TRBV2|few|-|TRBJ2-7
TGTGCCAGCAGCTCCGGGATCTTTTCCTACGAGCAGTACTTC
CASSSGIFSYEQYF
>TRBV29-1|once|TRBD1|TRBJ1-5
TGCAGCGTAGCGACAGGGGGCGGCGGTCAGCCCCAGCATTTT
CSVATGGGGQPQHF
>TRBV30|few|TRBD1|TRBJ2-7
TGTGCCTGGGAGGACAGGGGGCTAAACGAGCAGTACTTC
CAWEDRGLNEQYF